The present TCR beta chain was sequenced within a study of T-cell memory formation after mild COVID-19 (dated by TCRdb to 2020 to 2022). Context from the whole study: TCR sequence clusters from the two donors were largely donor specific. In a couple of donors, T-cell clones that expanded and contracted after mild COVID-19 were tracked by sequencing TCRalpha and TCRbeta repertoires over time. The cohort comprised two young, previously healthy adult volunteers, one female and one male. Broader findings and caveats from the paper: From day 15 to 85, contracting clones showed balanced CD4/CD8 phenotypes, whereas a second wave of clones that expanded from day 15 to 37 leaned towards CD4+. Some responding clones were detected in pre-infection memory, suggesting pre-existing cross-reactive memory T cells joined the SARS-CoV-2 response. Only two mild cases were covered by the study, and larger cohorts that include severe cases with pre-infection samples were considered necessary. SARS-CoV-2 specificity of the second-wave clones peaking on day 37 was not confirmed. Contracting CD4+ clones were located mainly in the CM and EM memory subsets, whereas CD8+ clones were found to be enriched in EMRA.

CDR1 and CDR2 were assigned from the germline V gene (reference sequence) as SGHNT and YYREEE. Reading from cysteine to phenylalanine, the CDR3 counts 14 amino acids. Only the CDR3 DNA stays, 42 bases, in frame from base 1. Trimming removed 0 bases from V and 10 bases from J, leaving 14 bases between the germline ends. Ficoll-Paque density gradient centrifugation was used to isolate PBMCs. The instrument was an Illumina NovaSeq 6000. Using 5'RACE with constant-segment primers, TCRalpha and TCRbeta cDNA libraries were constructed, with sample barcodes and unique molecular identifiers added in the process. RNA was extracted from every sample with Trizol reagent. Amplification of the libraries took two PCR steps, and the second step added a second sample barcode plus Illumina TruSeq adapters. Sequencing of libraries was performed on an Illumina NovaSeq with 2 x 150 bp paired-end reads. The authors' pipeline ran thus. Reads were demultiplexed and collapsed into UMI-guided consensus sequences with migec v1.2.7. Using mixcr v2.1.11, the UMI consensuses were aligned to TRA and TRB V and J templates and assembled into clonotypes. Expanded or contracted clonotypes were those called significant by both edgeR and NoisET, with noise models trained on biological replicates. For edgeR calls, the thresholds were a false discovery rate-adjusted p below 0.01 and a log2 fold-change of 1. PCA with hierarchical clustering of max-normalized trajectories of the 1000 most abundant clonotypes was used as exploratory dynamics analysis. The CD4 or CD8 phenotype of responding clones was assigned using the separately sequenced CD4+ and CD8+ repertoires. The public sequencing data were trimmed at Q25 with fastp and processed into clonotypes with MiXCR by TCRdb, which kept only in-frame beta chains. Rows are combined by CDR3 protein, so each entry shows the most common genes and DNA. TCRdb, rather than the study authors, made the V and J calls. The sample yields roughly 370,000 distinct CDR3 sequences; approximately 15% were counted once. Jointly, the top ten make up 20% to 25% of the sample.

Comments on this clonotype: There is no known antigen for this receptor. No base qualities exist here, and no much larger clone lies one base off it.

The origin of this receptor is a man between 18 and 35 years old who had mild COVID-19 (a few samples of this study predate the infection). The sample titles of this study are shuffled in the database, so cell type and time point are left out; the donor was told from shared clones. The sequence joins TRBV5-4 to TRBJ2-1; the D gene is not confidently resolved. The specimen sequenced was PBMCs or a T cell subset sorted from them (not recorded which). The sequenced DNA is TGTGCCAGCAGCTTGGATGGCTGGGGTAGGGAGCAGTTCTTC. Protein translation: CASSLDGWGREQFF.